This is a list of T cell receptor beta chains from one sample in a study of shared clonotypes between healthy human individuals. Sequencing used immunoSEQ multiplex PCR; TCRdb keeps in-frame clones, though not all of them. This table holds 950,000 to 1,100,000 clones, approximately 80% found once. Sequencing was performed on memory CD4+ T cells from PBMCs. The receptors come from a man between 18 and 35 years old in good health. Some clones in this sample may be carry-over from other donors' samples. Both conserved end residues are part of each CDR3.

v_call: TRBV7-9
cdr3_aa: CASSLYPRDLSYEQYF

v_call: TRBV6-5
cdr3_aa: CASSYSTWANQPQHF

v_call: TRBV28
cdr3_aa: CASRDRVNTEAFF

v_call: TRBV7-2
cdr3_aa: CASSPVGRNTGELFF

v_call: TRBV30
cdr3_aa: CAWRSHLYEQYF

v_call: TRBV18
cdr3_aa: CASSPRGYGNTYEQYF

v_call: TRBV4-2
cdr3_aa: CASSQDFSTSTGELFF

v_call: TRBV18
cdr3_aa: CASSPGLARGQETQYF

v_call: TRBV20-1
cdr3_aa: CSAHRAGYTF

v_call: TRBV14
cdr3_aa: CASSGWDPRASEQFF

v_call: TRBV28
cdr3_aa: CASSAGSAGPTNEKLFF